These 16 T cell receptor beta chains were sequenced from one sample in a study of CXCR3-negative and CXCR3-positive naive CD8 T cells. The antigens of these receptors remain unknown. cDNA libraries for TRB were generated by 5' RACE incorporating UMI labels. From the 5' RACE reads, TCRdb lists one entry per CDR3 protein and no DNA. The sample has 100,000 or so distinct CDR3 sequences; the top ten hold around 0.38%. Study-wide results and limits: Naive cells with CXCR3 showed TRB CDR3s that were more hydrophobic than those in CXCR3-negative naive cells.

Sequences were obtained from naive CXCR3+ CD8+ T cells from blood. Subset denoted: CD45RO-CCR7+CD27+CD95- naive CD8+ T cells expressing CXCR3 (TNR3+). Receptors originate from a human donor in good health. Some clones in this sample may be carry-over from other donors' samples.

The chain recombines TRBV9 with TRBJ2-3. This CDR3 has 13 amino acids. The germline CDR1 and CDR2 sequences are SGDLS and YYNGEE. The CDR3 sequence is CASSVAGLDTQYF.

This chain uses TRBV28 with TRBJ1-2; TCRdb proposes TRBD1, but this gene call is untestable without DNA. CDR3 length: 15 residues. Germline CDR1 MDHEN, CDR2 SYDVKM. Here the CDR3 reads CASPTPGQANYGYTF.

The chain combines TRBV5-1 with TRBJ2-1; there is no DNA to check the TCRdb D call of TRBD2. The CDR3 runs 16 residues. Germline V gives CDR1 SGHRS, CDR2 YFSETQ. The CDR3 is CASSLASGGTYNEQFF.

This chain connects TRBV10-3 to TRBJ1-2; the D call of TRBD1 rests on TCRdb alone, since no DNA is present to check it. Germline-derived CDR1 and CDR2 are ENHRY and SYGVKD. CDR3 length: 20 residues. This CDR3 is CAISVSAQQFSGGLGYGYTF.

The chain has TRBV12-3 or TRBV12-4 and TRBJ2-3; without DNA, the TCRdb call of TRBD2 cannot be checked. This CDR3 is built from 16 residues. The CDR3 is CASSPEPAGPTDTQYF.

The genes are TRBV28 and TRBJ2-1; the TCRdb call, TRBD2, lacks DNA for checking. The germline V gene encodes CDR1 MDHEN and CDR2 SYDVKM. There are 15 residues in the CDR3. The chain's CDR3 is CASSLSLAGVNEQFF.

The chain combines TRBV20-1 with TRBJ1-1. Germline CDR1 is DFQATT and CDR2 is SNEGSKA (reference sequence). The length of the CDR3 is 18 residues. This chain's CDR3 is CSARAPPDLTMVNTEAFF.

The chain employs TRBV27 and TRBJ2-7; absent DNA, TCRdb's TRBD1 call cannot be checked. The CDR3 covers 13 residues. The germline CDR1 and CDR2 sequences are MNHEY and SMNVEV (reference sequence). The CDR3 sequence: CASSPTPVGEQYF.

CDR3 in amino acids: CASSLGPSERTF. The J gene is TRBJ2-7, the V gene TRBV7-9; TCRdb gives TRBD2 as the D gene, but with no DNA this cannot be confirmed. This CDR3 contains 12 residues. CDR1 and CDR2 (germline): SEHNR, FQNEAQ (reference sequence).

The V and J genes are TRBV19 and TRBJ2-7; as DNA is missing, the TRBD1 call by TCRdb cannot be tested. The CDR3 loop spans 12 amino acids. Germline lookup yields CDR1 LNHDA and CDR2 SQIVND (reference sequence). CDR3 amino acids: CASSAGGDEQYF.

This chain joins TRBV13 and TRBJ2-7. CDR3 length: 13 amino acids. CDR1 and CDR2 from the germline V gene are PRHDT and FYEKMQ (reference sequence). CDR3: CASSWGLTTEQYF.

The chain is built from TRBV4-1 and TRBJ2-1; TCRdb selects TRBD2, and the lack of DNA leaves this call unchecked. CDR1 and CDR2 from the germline V gene are MGHRA and YSYEKL. This CDR3 is 16 amino acids long. CDR3 amino acids: CASSQVAGVSYNEQFF.

The chain employs TRBV29-1 and TRBJ2-1; the D call of TRBD1 rests on TCRdb alone, since no DNA is present to check it. CDR1 SQVTM and CDR2 ANQGSEA come from the germline V gene. The CDR3 length is 12 residues. This CDR3 reads CSVWTATREQFF.

The chain is built from TRBV4-1 and TRBJ2-3; TCRdb's assignment of TRBD2 cannot be checked, as there is no DNA. The CDR3 covers 18 residues. Germline CDR1 MGHRA, CDR2 YSYEKL. CDR3 region: CASSSLAGESYPGDTQYF.

V gene TRBV14 combines with J gene TRBJ2-1; without DNA, the TCRdb call of TRBD2 cannot be checked. The germline V gene encodes CDR1 SGHDN and CDR2 FVKESK. The CDR3 has 13 residues. This CDR3 is CASSPQRTSGKFF. The full variable domain, rest sourced from reference TRBV14 and TRBJ2-1, is EAGVTQFPSHSVIEKGQTVTLRCDPISGHDNLYWYRRVMGKEIKFLLHFVKESKQDESGMPNNRFLAERTGGTYSTLKVQPAELEDSGVYFCASSPQRTSGKFFGPGTRLTVL.

The V and J genes are TRBV13 and TRBJ2-1; the D gene TCRdb calls, TRBD1, cannot be checked with no DNA. Germline lookup yields CDR1 PRHDT and CDR2 FYEKMQ (reference sequence). CDR3 length: 12 amino acids. CDR3 residues: CASSLGQGEQFF. Combining the CDR3 with reference TRBV13 and TRBJ2-1 gives the whole variable domain AAGVIQSPRHLIKEKRETATLKCYPIPRHDTVYWYQQGPGQDPQFLISFYEKMQSDKGSIPDRFSAQQFSDYHSELNMSSLELGDSALYFCASSLGQGEQFFGPGTRLTVL.